These T cell receptor beta chains were read from a single sample in a study of T cells in localized non-small cell lung cancer. Here immunoSEQ multiplex PCR was the method, and the copy in TCRdb shows in-frame clones only, minus some. The sample consists of fewer than 50,000 clones, approximately 80% of them appearing once. The source was PBMCs, collected before any cancer treatment. The receptors derive from a man between 40 and 75 years old with stage II lung adenocarcinoma. Both conserved end residues are part of each CDR3. The D gene is left open where the match is weak. A row's size may be missing; if present it is once, few, many or a size class.

- | - | TRBJ1-1 | TRBV11-2 | CASSPRVAGTEAFF | TGTGCCAGCAGCCCTCGGGTTGCAGGCACTGAAGCTTTCTTT
- | - | TRBJ2-7 | TRBV11-2 | CASSSPAGAPAYEQYF | TGTGCCAGCAGCTCCCCAGCAGGGGCCCCCGCCTACGAGCAGTACTTC
- | - | TRBJ2-5 | TRBV5-1 | CASSLPAGRFDGTQYF | TGCGCCAGCAGCTTGCCAGCAGGGCGTTTTGATGGGACCCAGTACTTC
- | - | TRBJ1-2 | TRBV6-6 | CASSYLLNYGYTF | TGTGCCAGCAGTTACTTACTTAACTATGGCTACACCTTC
- | TRBD2 | TRBJ2-7 | TRBV5-4 | CASSLRLAGASDEQYF | TGTGCCAGCAGCCTCCGACTAGCGGGGGCCTCGGACGAGCAGTACTTC
few | - | TRBJ1-3 | TRBV7-9 | CASSLEASTGNTIYF | TGTGCCAGCAGCTTAGAAGCCAGTACTGGAAACACCATATATTTT
- | TRBD2 | TRBJ2-3 | TRBV2 | CASSEERGAGDTQYF | TGTGCCAGCAGTGAGGAGCGGGGGGCAGGAGATACGCAGTATTTT
- | - | TRBJ2-1 | TRBV19 | CASSISPSPYNEQFF | TGTGCCAGTAGTATCTCGCCTAGCCCTTACAATGAGCAGTTCTTC
- | TRBD1 | TRBJ2-5 | TRBV5-1 | CASSLATGGETQYF | TGCGCCAGCAGCTTGGCCACAGGGGGGGAGACCCAGTACTTC
- | TRBD2 | TRBJ2-1 | TRBV7-6 | CASSLIPSGSYNEQFF | TGTGCCAGCAGCTTAATCCCTAGCGGTTCCTACAATGAGCAGTTCTTC
- | - | TRBJ1-1 | TRBV10-3 | CATNRQANTEAFF | TGTGCCACCAACAGACAAGCGAACACTGAAGCTTTCTTT
- | - | TRBJ1-2 | TRBV27 | CASSFDKNYGYTF | TGTGCCAGCAGTTTTGACAAAAACTATGGCTACACCTTC
- | TRBD2 | TRBJ2-5 | TRBV25-1 | CASRAGAVGTQYF | TGTGCCAGCAGGGCGGGAGCCGTGGGGACCCAGTACTTC
- | - | TRBJ1-5 | TRBV15 | CATSRGGQWGQPQHF | TGTGCCACCAGCAGGGGTGGCCAGTGGGGACAGCCCCAGCATTTT
- | - | TRBJ2-1 | TRBV19 | CASSGAPRGNEQFF | TGTGCCAGTAGTGGGGCCCCTAGGGGCAATGAGCAGTTCTTC
- | - | TRBJ1-1 | TRBV6-1 | CASSEDGYTEAFF | TGTGCCAGCAGTGAAGACGGCTACACTGAAGCTTTCTTT
- | - | TRBJ2-5 | TRBV7-2 | CASSFWGARETQYF | TGTGCCAGCAGCTTCTGGGGGGCGAGAGAGACCCAGTACTTC
- | - | TRBJ2-2 | TRBV6-6 | CASSYGTGELFF | TGTGCCAGCAGTTACGGCACCGGGGAGCTGTTTTTT
- | - | TRBJ1-2 | TRBV30 | CAWSVQEGPPGYGYTF | TGTGCCTGGAGTGTACAAGAGGGGCCCCCCGGATATGGCTACACCTTC
- | - | TRBJ2-7 | TRBV7-2 | CASSLVRSQGEQYF | TGTGCCAGCAGCTTAGTACGGTCTCAGGGCGAGCAGTACTTC
- | TRBD1 | TRBJ1-6 | TRBV7-6 | CASSEGQGNSPLHF | TGTGCCAGCAGCGAGGGACAGGGAAATTCACCCCTCCACTTT
- | - | TRBJ2-3 | TRBV5-4 | CASSPGTDTQYF | TGTGCCAGCAGTCCAGGGACGGATACGCAGTATTTT